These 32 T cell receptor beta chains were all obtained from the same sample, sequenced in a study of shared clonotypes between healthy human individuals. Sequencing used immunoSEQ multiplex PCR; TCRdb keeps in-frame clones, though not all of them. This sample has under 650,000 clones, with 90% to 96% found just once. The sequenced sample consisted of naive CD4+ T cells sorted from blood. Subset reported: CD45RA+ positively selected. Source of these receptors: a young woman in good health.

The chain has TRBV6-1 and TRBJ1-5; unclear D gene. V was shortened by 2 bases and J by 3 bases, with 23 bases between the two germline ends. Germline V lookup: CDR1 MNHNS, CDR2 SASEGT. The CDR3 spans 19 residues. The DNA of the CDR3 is TGTGCCAGCAGTGAAACTAAAACATCAAAAATAGTAAACAATCAGCCCCAGCATTTT. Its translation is CASSETKTSKIVNNQPQHF.

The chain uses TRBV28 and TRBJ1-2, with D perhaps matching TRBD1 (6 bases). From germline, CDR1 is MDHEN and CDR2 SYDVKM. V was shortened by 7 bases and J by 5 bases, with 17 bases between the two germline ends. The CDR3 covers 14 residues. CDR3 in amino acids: CASTLPGAGYGYTF. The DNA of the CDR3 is TGTGCCAGCACCCTCCCAGGGGCAGGTTATGGCTACACCTTC.

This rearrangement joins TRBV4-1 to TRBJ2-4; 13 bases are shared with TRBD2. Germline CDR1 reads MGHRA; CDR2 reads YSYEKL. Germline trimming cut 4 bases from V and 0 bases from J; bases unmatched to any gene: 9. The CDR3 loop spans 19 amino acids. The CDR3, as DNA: TGCGCCAGCAGCCCGGGGACTAGCGGGACCTTAGGAGCCAAAAACATTCAGTACTTC. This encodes CASSPGTSGTLGAKNIQYF.

CDR3 amino acids: CASSLDGPETQYF. CDR3 nucleotides: TGCGCCAGCAGCTTGGACGGCCCAGAGACCCAGTACTTC. V is TRBV5-1 and J is TRBJ2-5; D is unclear. Trimming stripped 0 bases from V and 4 bases from J, with 7 bases between. The germline gives CDR1 SGHRS, CDR2 YFSETQ. The CDR3 is 13 amino acids.

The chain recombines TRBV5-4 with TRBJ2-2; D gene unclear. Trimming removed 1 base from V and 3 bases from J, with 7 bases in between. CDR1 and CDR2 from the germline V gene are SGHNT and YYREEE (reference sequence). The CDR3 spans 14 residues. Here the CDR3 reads CASSLQTHTGELFF. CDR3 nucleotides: TGTGCCAGCAGCTTGCAAACTCACACCGGGGAGCTGTTTTTT.

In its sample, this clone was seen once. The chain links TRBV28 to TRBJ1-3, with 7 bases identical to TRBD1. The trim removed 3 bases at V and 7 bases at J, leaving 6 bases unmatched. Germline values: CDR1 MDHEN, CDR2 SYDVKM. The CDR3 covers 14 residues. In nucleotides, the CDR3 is TGTGCCAGCAGTTTGGAGACAGGGTCGAACACCATATATTTT. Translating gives CASSLETGSNTIYF.

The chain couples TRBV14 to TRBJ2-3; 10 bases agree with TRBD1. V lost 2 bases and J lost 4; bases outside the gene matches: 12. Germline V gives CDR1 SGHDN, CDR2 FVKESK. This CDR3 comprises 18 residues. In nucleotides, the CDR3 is TGTGCCAGCAGCCAAACCGCGAGGGGACAGGGGTTGCCAGATACGCAGTATTTT. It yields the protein CASSQTARGQGLPDTQYF.

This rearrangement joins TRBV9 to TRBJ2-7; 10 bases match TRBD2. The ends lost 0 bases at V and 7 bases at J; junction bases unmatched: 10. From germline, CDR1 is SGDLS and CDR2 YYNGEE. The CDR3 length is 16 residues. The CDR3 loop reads CASSVAPLSGRGEQYF. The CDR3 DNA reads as TGTGCCAGCAGCGTAGCGCCCTTAAGCGGGAGGGGGGAGCAGTACTTC.

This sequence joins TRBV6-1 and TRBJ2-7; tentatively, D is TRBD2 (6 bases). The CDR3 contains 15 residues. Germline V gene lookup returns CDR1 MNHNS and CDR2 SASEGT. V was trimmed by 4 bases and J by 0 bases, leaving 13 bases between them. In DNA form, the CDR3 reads TGTGCCAGCAGTGTTGGAGGGGTTGACTCCTACGAGCAGTACTTC. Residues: CASSVGGVDSYEQYF.

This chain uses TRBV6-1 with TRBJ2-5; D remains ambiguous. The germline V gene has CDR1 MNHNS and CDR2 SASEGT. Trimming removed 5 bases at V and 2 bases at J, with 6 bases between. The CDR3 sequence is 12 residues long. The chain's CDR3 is CASSKEQETQYF. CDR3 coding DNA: TGTGCCAGCAGTAAGGAACAAGAGACCCAGTACTTC.

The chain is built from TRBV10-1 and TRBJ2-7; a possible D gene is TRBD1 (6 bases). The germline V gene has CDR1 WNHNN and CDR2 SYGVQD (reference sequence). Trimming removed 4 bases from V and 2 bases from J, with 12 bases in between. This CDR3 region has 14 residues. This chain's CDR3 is CASSAGQNPYEQYF. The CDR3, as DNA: TGCGCCAGCAGTGCCGGACAGAACCCCTACGAGCAGTACTTC.

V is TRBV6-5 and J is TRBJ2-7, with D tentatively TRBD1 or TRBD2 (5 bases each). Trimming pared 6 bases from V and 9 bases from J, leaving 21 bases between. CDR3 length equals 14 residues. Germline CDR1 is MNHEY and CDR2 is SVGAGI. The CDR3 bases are TGTGCCAGCAGCCCCGGGGACCCACATTTTGGGCAGTACTTC. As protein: CASSPGDPHFGQYF.

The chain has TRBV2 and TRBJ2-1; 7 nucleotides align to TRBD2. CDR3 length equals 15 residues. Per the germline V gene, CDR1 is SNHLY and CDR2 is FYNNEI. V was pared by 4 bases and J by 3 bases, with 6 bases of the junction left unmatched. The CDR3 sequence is CASSASSGLYNEQFF. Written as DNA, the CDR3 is TGTGCCAGCAGTGCGTCTAGCGGCCTCTACAATGAGCAGTTCTTC.

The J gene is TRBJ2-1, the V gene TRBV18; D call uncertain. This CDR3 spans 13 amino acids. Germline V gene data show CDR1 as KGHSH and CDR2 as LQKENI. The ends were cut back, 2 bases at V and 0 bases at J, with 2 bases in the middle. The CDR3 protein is CASSPSSYNEQFF. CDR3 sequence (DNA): TGTGCCAGCTCACCAAGCTCCTACAATGAGCAGTTCTTC.

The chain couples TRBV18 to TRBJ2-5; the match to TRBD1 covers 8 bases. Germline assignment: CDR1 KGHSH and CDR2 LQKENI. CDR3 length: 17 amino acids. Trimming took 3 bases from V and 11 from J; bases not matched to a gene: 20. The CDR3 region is CASSPFGRVTGVGEQYF. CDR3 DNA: TGTGCCAGCTCACCTTTCGGTCGGGTGACAGGGGTTGGGGAGCAGTACTTC.

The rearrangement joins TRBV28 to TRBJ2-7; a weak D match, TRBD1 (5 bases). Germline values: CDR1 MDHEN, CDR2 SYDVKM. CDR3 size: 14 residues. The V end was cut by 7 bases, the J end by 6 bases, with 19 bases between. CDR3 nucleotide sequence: TGTGCCAGCATATCCTATGGCAGGGTCGGCGAGCAGTACTTC. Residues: CASISYGRVGEQYF.

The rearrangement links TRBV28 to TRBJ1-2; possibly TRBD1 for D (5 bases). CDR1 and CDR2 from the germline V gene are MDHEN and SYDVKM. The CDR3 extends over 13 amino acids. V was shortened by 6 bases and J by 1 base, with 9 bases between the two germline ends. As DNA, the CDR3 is TGTGCCAGCAGAATGACAGTTAACTATGGCTACACCTTC. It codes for CASRMTVNYGYTF.

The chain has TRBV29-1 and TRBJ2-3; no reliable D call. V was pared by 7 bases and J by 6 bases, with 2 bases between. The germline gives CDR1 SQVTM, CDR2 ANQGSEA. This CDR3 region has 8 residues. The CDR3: CSADTQYF. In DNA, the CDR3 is TGCAGCGCTGATACGCAGTATTTT.

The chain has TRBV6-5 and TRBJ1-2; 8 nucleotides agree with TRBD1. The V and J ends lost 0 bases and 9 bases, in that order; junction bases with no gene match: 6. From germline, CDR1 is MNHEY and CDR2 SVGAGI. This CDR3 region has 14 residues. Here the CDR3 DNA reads TGTGCCAGCAGTTACTCCGGACAGGGTGGAAGCTACACCTTC. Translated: CASSYSGQGGSYTF.

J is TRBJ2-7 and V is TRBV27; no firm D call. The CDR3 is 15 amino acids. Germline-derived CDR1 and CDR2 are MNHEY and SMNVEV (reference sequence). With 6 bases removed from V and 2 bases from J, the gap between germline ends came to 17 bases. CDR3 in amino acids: CASRPWVLGAYEQYF. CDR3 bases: TGTGCCAGCAGGCCTTGGGTTCTGGGCGCCTACGAGCAGTACTTC.

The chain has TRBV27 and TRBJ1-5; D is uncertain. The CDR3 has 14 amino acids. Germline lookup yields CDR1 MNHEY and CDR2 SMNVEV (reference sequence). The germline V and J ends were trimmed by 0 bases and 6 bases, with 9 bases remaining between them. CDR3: CASSLSGISQPQHF. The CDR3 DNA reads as TGTGCCAGCAGTTTATCCGGGATTAGTCAGCCCCAGCATTTT.

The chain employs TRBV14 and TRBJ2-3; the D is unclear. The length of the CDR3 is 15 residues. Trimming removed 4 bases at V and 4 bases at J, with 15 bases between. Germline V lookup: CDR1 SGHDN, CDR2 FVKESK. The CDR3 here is CASSPRFKSPDTQYF. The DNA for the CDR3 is TGTGCCAGCAGCCCCCGATTCAAAAGCCCAGATACGCAGTATTTT.

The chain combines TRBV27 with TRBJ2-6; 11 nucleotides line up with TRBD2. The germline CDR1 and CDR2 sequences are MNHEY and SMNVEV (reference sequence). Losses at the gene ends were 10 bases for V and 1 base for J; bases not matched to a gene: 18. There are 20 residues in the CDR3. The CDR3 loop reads CAIETPSGLAGGSGANVLTF. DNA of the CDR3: TGTGCCATCGAGACTCCTTCGGGGCTAGCGGGAGGTTCTGGGGCCAACGTCCTGACTTTC. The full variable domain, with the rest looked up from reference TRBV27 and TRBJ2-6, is EAQVTQNPRYLITVTGKKLTVTCSQNMNHEYMSWYRQDPGLGLRQIYYSMNVEVTDKGDVPEGYKVSRKEKRNFPLILESPSPNQTSLYFCAIETPSGLAGGSGANVLTFGAGSRLTVL.

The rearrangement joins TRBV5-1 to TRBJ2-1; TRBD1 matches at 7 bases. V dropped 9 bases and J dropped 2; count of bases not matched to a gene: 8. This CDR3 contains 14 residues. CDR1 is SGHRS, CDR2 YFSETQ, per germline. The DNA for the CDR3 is TGCGCCACCGGAACAGGGGTCCCCTACAATGAGCAGTTCTTC. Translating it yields CATGTGVPYNEQFF.

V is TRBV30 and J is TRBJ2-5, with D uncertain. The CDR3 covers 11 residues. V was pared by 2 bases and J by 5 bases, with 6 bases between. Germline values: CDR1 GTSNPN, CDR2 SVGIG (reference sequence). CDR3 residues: CAWSTGETQYF. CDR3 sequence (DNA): TGTGCCTGGAGTACCGGTGAGACCCAGTACTTC.

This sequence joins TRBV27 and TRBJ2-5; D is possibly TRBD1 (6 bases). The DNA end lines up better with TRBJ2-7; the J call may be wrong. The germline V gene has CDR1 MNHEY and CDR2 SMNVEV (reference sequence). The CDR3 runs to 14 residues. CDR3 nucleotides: TGTGCCAGCAGACCCTACAGGGCTATCTACGAGCAGTACTTC. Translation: CASRPYRAIYEQYF.

CDR3 coding DNA: TGTGCCAGTACCGCAGAGAGAAGCTCTGGGGCCAACGTCCTGACTTTC. Protein sequence: CASTAERSSGANVLTF. This chain connects TRBV19 to TRBJ2-6; D unclear. The CDR3 length is 16 residues. Germline V gene sequence: CDR1 LNHDA, CDR2 SQIVND (reference sequence). With 7 bases removed from V and 0 bases from J, the gap between germline ends came to 13 bases.

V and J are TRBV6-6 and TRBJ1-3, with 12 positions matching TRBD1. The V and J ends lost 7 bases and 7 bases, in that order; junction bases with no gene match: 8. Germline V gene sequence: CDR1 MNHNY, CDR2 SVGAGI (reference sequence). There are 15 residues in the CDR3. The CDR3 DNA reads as TGTGCCAGCATCGACCGGGACAGGGGGCAGAACACCATATATTTT. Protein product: CASIDRDRGQNTIYF.

This CDR3 reads CASSLRSKTSTSYNEQFF. The DNA of the CDR3 is TGTGCCAGCTCACTGCGGTCCAAAACTTCGACTAGCTACAATGAGCAGTTCTTC. V is TRBV18 and J is TRBJ2-1; possible D gene TRBD2, 6 bases. Trimming removed 4 bases from V and 3 bases from J, with 22 bases in between. This CDR3 has 18 amino acids. Germline CDR1 and CDR2: KGHSH and LQKENI.

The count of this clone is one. The chain's CDR3 is CASSPNTAGGSYNEQFF. For the CDR3, the DNA is TGTGCCAGCAGCCCCAATACAGCGGGAGGGTCCTACAATGAGCAGTTCTTC. This chain uses TRBV4-2 with TRBJ2-1; 10 nucleotides align to TRBD2. CDR3 length: 17 residues. Trimming took 4 bases from V and 1 from J; bases not matched to a gene: 7. The V gene's germline CDR1 is LGHNA and CDR2 YNFKEQ.

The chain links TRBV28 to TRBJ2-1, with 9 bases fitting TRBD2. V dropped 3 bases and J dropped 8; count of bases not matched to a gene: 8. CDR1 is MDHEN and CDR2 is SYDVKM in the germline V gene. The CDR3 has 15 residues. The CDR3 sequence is CASSFLAGGGDEQFF. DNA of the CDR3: TGTGCCAGCAGTTTTCTGGCGGGAGGGGGCGATGAGCAGTTCTTC. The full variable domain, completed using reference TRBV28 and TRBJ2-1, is DVKVTQSSRYLVKRTGEKVFLECVQDMDHENMFWYRQDPGLGLRLIYFSYDVKMKEKGDIPEGYSVSREKKERFSLILESASTNQTSMYLCASSFLAGGGDEQFFGPGTRLTVL.

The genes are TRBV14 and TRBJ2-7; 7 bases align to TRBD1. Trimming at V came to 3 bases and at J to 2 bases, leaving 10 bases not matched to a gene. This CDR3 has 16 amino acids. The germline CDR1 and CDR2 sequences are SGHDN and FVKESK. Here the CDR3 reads CASSQRLTGLPYEQYF. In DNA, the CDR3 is TGTGCCAGCAGCCAGCGTCTGACAGGGTTACCCTACGAGCAGTACTTC.